Listed below are T cell receptor beta chains from one sample, sequenced in a study of T cell repertoires in cytomegalovirus infection. TCRdb reprocessed the reads with MiXCR, giving one entry per CDR3 protein. The top ten clones hold about a sixth of a sample with some 480,000 distinct CDR3 sequences, roughly a third of them seen once. These receptors' targets are unknown. The material was cultured PBMCs, obtained from culture after CMV antigen stimulation. The receptors originated from a human donor in good health (CMV status not recorded). Some clones in this sample may be carry-over from other donors' samples. The CDR3 runs from the conserved cysteine through the conserved F or W. Each record gives: V gene, D gene, clone size, J gene, CDR3 DNA, CDR3 protein. D genes are given only for firm matches. Clone size is not always given. Where it is, it says once, few, many or a class for expanded clones.

V gene: TRBV7-3
D gene: .
clone size: few
J gene: TRBJ2-3
CDR3 DNA: TGTGCCAGCAGCTTAATGGCGAGTACAGTAGATACGCAGTATTTT
CDR3 protein: CASSLMASTVDTQYF

V gene: TRBV19
D gene: .
clone size: .
J gene: TRBJ2-5
CDR3 DNA: TGTGCCAGTAGTGCGACGGTGGAAGAGACCCAGTACTTC
CDR3 protein: CASSATVEETQYF

V gene: TRBV6-1
D gene: TRBD2
clone size: few
J gene: TRBJ2-2
CDR3 DNA: TGTGCCAGCAGTCCCTCCCGGTTGGGGGAGGGACCTAGGTTAGCCGGGGAGCTGTTTTTT
CDR3 protein: CASSPSRLGEGPRLAGELFF

V gene: TRBV4-1
D gene: .
clone size: few
J gene: TRBJ1-5
CDR3 DNA: TGCGCCAGCAGCCAAGACAGGGCTCTTCAGCCCCAGCATTTT
CDR3 protein: CASSQDRALQPQHF

V gene: TRBV7-2
D gene: TRBD2
clone size: .
J gene: TRBJ2-1
CDR3 DNA: TGTGCCAGCAGCCCTATAGCGGGAGGGCCCAGTGAGCAGTTCTTC
CDR3 protein: CASSPIAGGPSEQFF

V gene: TRBV28
D gene: .
clone size: .
J gene: TRBJ1-5
CDR3 DNA: TGTGCCAGCAGTTTAGCAATTGGGCAGGCGAGACAGCCCCAGCATTTT
CDR3 protein: CASSLAIGQARQPQHF

V gene: TRBV7-2
D gene: .
clone size: .
J gene: TRBJ2-5
CDR3 DNA: TGTGCCAGCAGCTTTGGAGGTAGCGGACAAGAGACCCAGTACTTC
CDR3 protein: CASSFGGSGQETQYF

V gene: TRBV20-1
D gene: .
clone size: few
J gene: TRBJ1-5
CDR3 DNA: TGCAGTGCTAGCCCGGGACATCCTAACAATCAGCCCCAGCATTTT
CDR3 protein: CSASPGHPNNQPQHF

V gene: TRBV7-2
D gene: TRBD2
clone size: many
J gene: TRBJ2-3
CDR3 DNA: TGTGCCAGCAGCCAAACCCGGACTAGCGGAAGCACAGATACGCAGTATTTT
CDR3 protein: CASSQTRTSGSTDTQYF

V gene: TRBV9
D gene: TRBD2
clone size: .
J gene: TRBJ2-1
CDR3 DNA: TGTGCCAGCAGCGTGCGGACTAGCGGGAGGCCTCATGAGCAGTTCTTC
CDR3 protein: CASSVRTSGRPHEQFF

V gene: TRBV7-9
D gene: TRBD2
clone size: few
J gene: TRBJ2-7
CDR3 DNA: TGTGCCAGCAGCCCATCGGGACTAGGGGACTACGAGCAGTACTTC
CDR3 protein: CASSPSGLGDYEQYF

V gene: TRBV5-1
D gene: .
clone size: .
J gene: TRBJ2-5
CDR3 DNA: TGCGCCAGCATCGAGTCGGAGACCCAGTACTTC
CDR3 protein: CASIESETQYF

V gene: TRBV29-1
D gene: .
clone size: few
J gene: TRBJ1-1
CDR3 DNA: TGCAGCGTTGATTGGCGGACTGACACTGAAGCTTTCTTT
CDR3 protein: CSVDWRTDTEAFF

V gene: TRBV11-2
D gene: .
clone size: few
J gene: TRBJ1-1
CDR3 DNA: TGTGCCAGCAGCCTTGTCGACATGAACACTGAAGCTTTCTTT
CDR3 protein: CASSLVDMNTEAFF

V gene: TRBV12-5
D gene: .
clone size: .
J gene: TRBJ2-2
CDR3 DNA: TGTGCTAGTGGTTTGGTACCCCCAGCCGGGGAGCTGTTTTTT
CDR3 protein: CASGLVPPAGELFF

V gene: TRBV5-1
D gene: TRBD2
clone size: few
J gene: TRBJ2-1
CDR3 DNA: TGCGCCAGCAGCTCAGCCCTAGCGGGAGCGGAGCAGTTCTTC
CDR3 protein: CASSSALAGAEQFF

V gene: TRBV12-3/TRBV12-4
D gene: .
clone size: few
J gene: TRBJ2-1
CDR3 DNA: TGTGCCAGCACACCGACTACAGGGGTAGACCGGGGGCAGGTATACAATGAGCAGTTCTTC
CDR3 protein: CASTPTTGVDRGQVYNEQFF

V gene: TRBV7-8
D gene: .
clone size: many
J gene: TRBJ1-5
CDR3 DNA: TGTGCCAGCAGCCCGGACCCTGGTAGCAATCAGCCCCAGCATTTT
CDR3 protein: CASSPDPGSNQPQHF

V gene: TRBV11-2
D gene: TRBD1
clone size: few
J gene: TRBJ2-5
CDR3 DNA: TGTGCCAGCAGCTGGGACAGGTCCCAAGAGACCCAGTACTTC
CDR3 protein: CASSWDRSQETQYF

V gene: TRBV4-1
D gene: TRBD2
clone size: few
J gene: TRBJ2-1
CDR3 DNA: TGCGCCAGCAGCCAAGATGGCCTAGCGGTGGGGCACAATGAGCAGTTCTTC
CDR3 protein: CASSQDGLAVGHNEQFF

V gene: TRBV4-1
D gene: .
clone size: .
J gene: TRBJ1-2
CDR3 DNA: TGCGCCAGTGCCACACGAGGGGGTTTACGAAGAGATGGAGACACCTTC
CDR3 protein: CASATRGGLRRDGDTF

V gene: TRBV7-8
D gene: .
clone size: few
J gene: TRBJ1-1
CDR3 DNA: TGTGCCAGCAGCTTAGAGCCCCCCCCTGAAGCTTTCTTT
CDR3 protein: CASSLEPPPEAFF

V gene: TRBV7-9
D gene: .
clone size: few
J gene: TRBJ1-1
CDR3 DNA: TGTGCCAGCAGCTTGACGGACGCGGGGAACACTGAAGCTTTCTTT
CDR3 protein: CASSLTDAGNTEAFF

V gene: TRBV12-3/TRBV12-4
D gene: .
clone size: few
J gene: TRBJ2-7
CDR3 DNA: TGTGCCAGCAGTTTTTTCGGCGGGTCCCTCTACGAGCAGTACTTC
CDR3 protein: CASSFFGGSLYEQYF

V gene: TRBV20-1
D gene: TRBD2
clone size: .
J gene: TRBJ2-1
CDR3 DNA: TGCAGTGCTAGACCTAGCGGGAGCTCCTACAATGAGCAGTTCTTC
CDR3 protein: CSARPSGSSYNEQFF

V gene: TRBV7-9
D gene: TRBD2
clone size: many
J gene: TRBJ2-3
CDR3 DNA: TGTGCCAGCAGCTACGTAGCGGGAGGGATCGTAGATACGCAGTATTTT
CDR3 protein: CASSYVAGGIVDTQYF

V gene: TRBV29-1
D gene: TRBD2
clone size: .
J gene: TRBJ2-1
CDR3 DNA: TGCAGCGTTGAAGCCGTAGCGGGAGTAAAGGACAATGAGCAGTTCTTC
CDR3 protein: CSVEAVAGVKDNEQFF

V gene: TRBV20-1
D gene: .
clone size: .
J gene: TRBJ1-2
CDR3 DNA: TGCAGTGCTAGATCCATCCTTCTGAGACGGGGAAATGGCTACACCTTC
CDR3 protein: CSARSILLRRGNGYTF

V gene: TRBV27
D gene: .
clone size: .
J gene: TRBJ2-1
CDR3 DNA: TGTGCCAGCAGCCCAATACCCAATTATTACAATGAGCAGTTCTTC
CDR3 protein: CASSPIPNYYNEQFF